The next 28 T cell receptor beta chains were all read from a single sample in a study of T cell clonality in common variable immunodeficiency. Using immunoSEQ multiplex PCR, the repertoire was profiled, and TCRdb retains in-frame clones only, with some absent. Singletons are absent from the sample, which has roughly 50,000 clones. The sample was peripheral blood mononuclear cells. These receptors were taken from a person between 18 and 70 years old in good health.

This clone was seen many times. The CDR3 extends 3 residues past the end of the read, so its final part is completed from the germline J gene. The genes are TRBV6-2 or TRBV6-3 and TRBJ1-4; 7 nucleotides align to TRBD1. The CDR3 is 16 residues long. CDR1 is MNHEY, CDR2 SVGEGT, per germline. V trimming: 5 bases; J trimming: 6 bases; junction bases outside the gene matches: 12. The CDR3 here is CASSDNSGTAYEKLFF. The DNA read from the CDR3 is TGTGCCAGCAGTGACAACTCCGGGACAGCGTATGAAAAA.

This clone was seen ten or more times. The read ends 3 residues shy of where the CDR3 ends; the end is completed using the germline J gene. This chain joins TRBV13 and TRBJ1-4, with 10 bases matching TRBD1. The CDR3 runs to 16 residues. Germline CDR1 PRHDT, CDR2 FYEKMQ (reference sequence). Unmatched junction bases numbered 5, after V lost 0 bases and J lost 7 bases. The CDR3 reads CASSLGGTGVVEKLFF. The CDR3 DNA, read in part, is TGTGCCAGCAGCTTAGGGGGGACAGGGGTCGTTGAAAAA.

This clone has at least ten counts. Coverage ceases 3 residues before the CDR3 finishes, and the germline J gene fills in the end. The chain has TRBV20-1 and TRBJ1-1; a possible D gene is TRBD1 (5 bases). The CDR3 runs 14 residues. V was pared by 1 base and J by 1 base, with 10 bases between. The germline gives CDR1 DFQATT, CDR2 SNEGSKA (reference sequence). CDR3: CSARVGARNTEAFF. CDR3 DNA (partial): TGCAGTGCTAGAGTTGGGGCCCGGAACACTGAA.

Worth noting for this clone: The CDR3 extends 3 residues past the end of the read, so its final part is completed from the germline J gene. Distinct nucleotide sequences in the sample also encode this CDR3. This chain connects TRBV18 to TRBJ2-1, with TRBD1 identical over 10 bases. Trimming cost V 6 bases and J 8 bases; bases outside gene matches: 13. Germline V gives CDR1 KGHSH, CDR2 LQKENI. The CDR3 consists of 16 residues. The covered CDR3 bases are TGTGCCAGCTCCCCCGGGCGGGACAGGGGAATCTATGAG. As protein: CASSPGRDRGIYE. The full CDR3 protein reads CASSPGRDRGIYEQFF.

This clone was detected many times. CDR3 in amino acids: CASSTDRGGEAFF. The covered CDR3 bases are TGCGCCAGCAGCACCGACAGGGGGGGTGAA. This chain joins TRBV5-1 and TRBJ1-1; 9 positions match TRBD1. The CDR3 is cut off 3 residues early in the read; its end comes from the germline J gene. V shed 4 bases, J shed 7 bases, and the junction held 5 bases outside the gene matches. The CDR3 extends over 13 amino acids. Germline V gene data show CDR1 as SGHRS and CDR2 as YFSETQ.

Ten or more counts support this clone. The read finishes 3 residues shy of the CDR3 end, and the germline J gene is used to complete it. V is TRBV11-2 and J is TRBJ2-7, with D possibly TRBD1 on 6 matching bases. Germline values: CDR1 SGHAT, CDR2 FQNNGV. Trimming left V 8 bases short and J 3 bases short, with 8 bases between. There are 11 residues in the CDR3. CDR3 protein: CASGQIYEQYF. The sequenced CDR3 bases are TGTGCCAGCGGACAGATCTACGAG.

This clone was counted ten times or more. The CDR3 end falls 3 residues outside the read, so it is completed with the germline J gene. The chain employs TRBV30 and TRBJ1-2, with 8 bases aligning to TRBD1. In germline, CDR1 is GTSNPN, CDR2 SVGIG (reference sequence). J gave up 7 bases and V 2 bases, and 3 bases lay outside the gene matches. The length of the CDR3 is 12 residues. The CDR3 protein is CAWSTGQGGYTF. The part of the CDR3 DNA that was read is TGTGCCTGGAGTACCGGACAGGGTGGC.

At least ten counts were recorded for this clone. Partial CDR3 DNA: TGTGCCAGCAGTGACCGACTAGCGGGAGGGTTAGATACG. Its protein product is CASSDRLAGGLDT. The whole CDR3 region reads CASSDRLAGGLDTQYF. V gene TRBV2 combines with J gene TRBJ2-3, with 14 bases lining up with TRBD2. The sequence runs out 3 residues before the end of the CDR3; the remainder is reconstructed from the germline J gene. Germline trimming cut 3 bases from V and 5 bases from J; bases unmatched to any gene: 4. CDR1 is SNHLY, CDR2 FYNNEI, per germline. There are 16 residues in the CDR3.

This clone was counted at least ten times. The read falls 3 residues short of the CDR3 end, and the missing part is taken from the germline J gene. The rearrangement links TRBV10-3 to TRBJ2-5, with 7 bases matching TRBD1. Trimming removed 6 bases from V and 7 bases from J; junction bases left unmatched: 8. The CDR3 has 13 residues. CDR1 ENHRY and CDR2 SYGVKD come from the germline V gene. CDR3 loop: CAIRRAAGGTQYF. The CDR3 DNA, read in part, is TGTGCCATCAGGAGGGCGGCAGGGGGGACC.

On this clone: The observed sequence ends 3 residues before the CDR3 terminus, with the missing tail filled in from the germline J gene. The V and J genes are TRBV7-6 and TRBJ1-1, with a tentative D call TRBD1 (6 bases). Germline V gene lookup returns CDR1 SGHVS and CDR2 FNYEAQ. With 5 bases removed from V and 4 bases from J, the gap between germline ends came to 11 bases. This CDR3 spans 13 amino acids. CDR3 DNA (partial): TGTGCCAGCAGCACAGGGCGAGTCACTGAA. This translates into CASSTGRVTE. The complete CDR3 sequence is CASSTGRVTEAFF.

Worth noting for this clone: Read data end 3 residues before the CDR3 end; the end is taken from the germline J gene. This chain joins TRBV7-9 and TRBJ2-3; 9 bases match TRBD1. Germline V gene sequence: CDR1 SEHNR, CDR2 FQNEAQ (reference sequence). This CDR3 has 15 amino acids. The covered CDR3 bases are TGTGCCAGCAGCTCCCGGACAGGGGCCCAAGAGACG. It encodes CASSSRTGAQET. The entire CDR3 is CASSSRTGAQETQYF.

Notes on this clone: The read stops 3 residues short of the end of the CDR3; the missing end is completed from the germline J gene. The rearrangement uses TRBV6-2 or TRBV6-3 and TRBJ2-3, with 8 bases lining up with TRBD2. The germline gives CDR1 MNHEY, CDR2 SVGEGT. The CDR3 loop spans 15 amino acids. CDR3 bases read: TGTGCCAGCAGCCAAGTAGCGGGACTCCAAGAGACG. This encodes CASSQVAGLQET. In full, the CDR3 is CASSQVAGLQETQYF.

This clone was found many times. Coverage ceases 3 residues before the CDR3 finishes, and the germline J gene fills in the end. The chain links TRBV19 to TRBJ2-1; 9 bases match TRBD2. The germline gives CDR1 LNHDA, CDR2 SQIVND (reference sequence). V dropped 3 bases and J dropped 0; count of bases not matched to a gene: 6. The CDR3 consists of 17 residues. The CDR3 is CASSIWLAGISYNEQFF. The CDR3 bases that were read are TGTGCCAGTAGTATTTGGCTAGCGGGGATCTCCTACAATGAG. The entire variable domain, with the rest obtained from reference TRBV19 and TRBJ2-1, is as follows: DGGITQSPKYLFRKEGQNVTLSCEQNLNHDAMYWYRQDPGQGLRLIYYSQIVNDFQKGDIAEGYSVSREKKESFPLTVTSAQKNPTAFYLCASSIWLAGISYNEQFFGPGTRLTVL.

This clone occurred a few times. Partial CDR3 DNA: TGCGCCAGCAGTGAGTCTGGCGGGGGAGATGAG. It specifies CASSESGGGDE. The CDR3 as a whole reads CASSESGGGDEQFF. This chain joins TRBV10-2 and TRBJ2-1; 7 bases align to TRBD2. The CDR3 end lies 3 residues beyond the end of the read and is filled in from the germline J gene. The ends lost 0 bases at V and 8 bases at J; junction bases unmatched: 4. Germline V lookup: CDR1 WSHSY, CDR2 SAAADI. This CDR3 comprises 14 residues.

In regard to this clone: The read terminates 3 residues ahead of where the CDR3 ends, so the germline J gene completes it. The gene calls are TRBV19 and TRBJ1-2; 8 bases map to TRBD1. CDR1 and CDR2 from the germline V gene are LNHDA and SQIVND (reference sequence). This CDR3 region has 14 residues. The CDR3 bases that were read are TGTGCCAGTAGTACGAGGCAGGGGGCGAACGAC. It translates to CASSTRQGAND. The whole CDR3 region reads CASSTRQGANDYTF.

Many counts were recorded for this clone. The sequenced fragment ends 3 residues before the CDR3 boundary, so the rest is inferred from the germline J gene. The rearrangement links TRBV19 to TRBJ1-1; D is unclear. CDR3 size: 14 residues. The germline gives CDR1 LNHDA, CDR2 SQIVND (reference sequence). V was pared by 2 bases and J by 1 base, with 8 bases between. The part of the CDR3 DNA that was read is TGTGCCAGTAGTATATTCTCTAAGAACACTGAA. Translated, it gives CASSIFSKNTE. The whole CDR3 sequence is CASSIFSKNTEAFF.

This clone was seen more than once but under ten times. The read finishes 3 residues shy of the CDR3 end, and the germline J gene is used to complete it. The chain is built from TRBV7-8 and TRBJ2-4; possibly TRBD2 for D (6 bases). Germline V gives CDR1 SGHVS, CDR2 FQNEAQ. The CDR3 has 13 amino acids. The CDR3 bases that were read are TGTGCCAGCAGCCCCGGAGGGTCTTCCGCT. This sequence encodes CASSPGGSSA. In full, the CDR3 is CASSPGGSSAQYF. Supplemented by reference TRBV7-8 and TRBJ2-4, the full variable domain reads GAGVSQSPRYKVAKRGQDVALRCDPISGHVSLFWYQQALGQGPEFLTYFQNEAQLDKSGLPSDRFFAERPEGSVSTLKIQRTQQEDSAVYLCASSPGGSSAQYFGAGTRLSVL.

This clone occurred a few times. The read finishes 3 residues shy of the CDR3 end, and the germline J gene is used to complete it. The chain links TRBV7-8 to TRBJ2-2, with 8 bases identical to TRBD1. The CDR3 extends over 15 amino acids. The V and J ends lost 5 bases and 5 bases, in that order; junction bases with no gene match: 7. The germline V gene has CDR1 SGHVS and CDR2 FQNEAQ. CDR3 amino acids: CASSIRTGRTGELFF. CDR3 DNA, as far as it was read: TGTGCCAGCAGCATCAGGACAGGGAGGACCGGGGAG.

CDR3 DNA (partial): TGTGCCTGGAGTGGCCGGGACGAG. Translating it yields CAWSGRDE. The full CDR3 reads CAWSGRDEQYF. V usage is TRBV30 and J usage is TRBJ2-7; D call uncertain. The read halts 3 residues ahead of the CDR3 end, with the missing end drawn from the germline J gene. Trimming shortened V by 1 base and J by 5 bases, and 6 bases separated the two germline ends. The CDR3 loop spans 11 amino acids. CDR1 is GTSNPN and CDR2 is SVGIG in the germline V gene (reference sequence).

This clone has ten or more counts. From the germline J gene comes the end of the CDR3, since the read stops 3 residues before it. The V call is TRBV14, the J call TRBJ1-4, with no clear D. Germline lookup yields CDR1 SGHDN and CDR2 FVKESK. This CDR3 region has 15 residues. Trimming pared 1 base from V and 0 bases from J, leaving 6 bases between. The part of the CDR3 DNA that was read is TGTGCCAGCAGCCAAGCCGCGACAACTAATGAAAAA. Its translation: CASSQAATTNEK. In full, the CDR3 is CASSQAATTNEKLFF.

This clone occurred a few times. The read ends 3 residues shy of where the CDR3 ends; the end is completed using the germline J gene. The chain couples TRBV2 to TRBJ1-1; perhaps TRBD1 as D (6 bases). Germline loops: CDR1 SNHLY, CDR2 FYNNEI. Deletions cut 6 bases from V and 5 bases from J, with 13 bases between. This CDR3 comprises 13 residues. Partial CDR3 DNA: TGTGCCAGCAGCCCCAGGGGAGGGACTGAA. Its protein product is CASSPRGGTE. The entire CDR3 reads CASSPRGGTEAFF.

Ten or more counts support this clone. The read terminates 3 residues ahead of where the CDR3 ends, so the germline J gene completes it. The gene calls are TRBV20-1 and TRBJ2-6; TRBD2 agrees at 7 bases. There are 16 residues in the CDR3. Germline assignment: CDR1 DFQATT and CDR2 SNEGSKA (reference sequence). After removal of 2 bases from V and 0 bases from J, the junction contained 4 bases not matched to a gene. This CDR3 reads CSARFGGSSGANVLTF. The DNA read from the CDR3 is TGCAGTGCTAGATTCGGCGGGAGCTCTGGGGCCAACGTC.

This clone was recorded many times. The sequenced fragment ends 3 residues before the CDR3 boundary, so the rest is inferred from the germline J gene. V gene TRBV4-2 combines with J gene TRBJ2-3; 7 nucleotides align to TRBD1. Germline trimming cut 4 bases from V and 2 bases from J; bases unmatched to any gene: 9. Germline CDR1 is LGHNA and CDR2 is YNFKEQ. The CDR3 is 16 residues long. The CDR3 bases that were read are TGTGCCAGCAGCCCCTACGGGGACAGCCCCACAGATACG. Translated, it gives CASSPYGDSPTDT. The full CDR3 is CASSPYGDSPTDTQYF.

This clone appeared many times. The read comes to an end 3 residues before the CDR3 does, leaving the germline J gene to fill in the end. V gene TRBV10-3 combines with J gene TRBJ1-3; no clear D gene. CDR3 size: 14 residues. V was clipped by 4 bases and J by 4 bases, with 11 bases between them. The germline V gene has CDR1 ENHRY and CDR2 SYGVKD. The sequenced CDR3 bases are TGTGCCATCAGTGCGTTAGGGTCAGGAAACACC. Its protein is CAISALGSGNT. The CDR3 in full is CAISALGSGNTIYF.

This clone was seen a few times. Sequencing ends 3 residues short of the CDR3 end; the germline J gene provides the rest. The genes are TRBV18 and TRBJ1-5, with D tentatively TRBD1 (6 bases). V was shortened by 3 bases and J by 2 bases, with 11 bases between the two germline ends. Germline V gives CDR1 KGHSH, CDR2 LQKENI. The CDR3 contains 15 residues. The CDR3 DNA, read in part, is TGTGCCAGCTCACCGAAACAGGGCCGCAATCAGCCC. Translating it yields CASSPKQGRNQP. The full CDR3 protein reads CASSPKQGRNQPQHF.

About this clone itself: The missing CDR3 end, 3 residues past where the read stops, is filled in from the germline J gene. The rearrangement links TRBV2 to TRBJ2-1, with 7 nucleotides matching TRBD1. With 4 bases clipped from V and 2 bases from J, the junction kept 2 bases outside the gene matches. CDR1 is SNHLY and CDR2 is FYNNEI in the germline V gene. This CDR3 has 14 residues. The covered CDR3 bases are TGTGCCAGCAGTGGGGGACAGACCTACAATGAG. Translated: CASSGGQTYNE. The entire CDR3 reads CASSGGQTYNEQFF.

This clone occurred many times. The read ends 3 residues early relative to the CDR3; the germline J gene fills the gap. This chain joins TRBV6-1 and TRBJ2-1, with D perhaps matching TRBD2 (5 bases). Germline-derived CDR1 and CDR2 are MNHNS and SASEGT. The CDR3 is made up of 13 amino acids. V was trimmed by 1 base and J by 5 bases, leaving 6 bases between them. The CDR3 DNA, read in part, is TGTGCCAGCAGTGAAGGACTAAACAATGAG. As protein: CASSEGLNNE. The entire CDR3 reads CASSEGLNNEQFF.

The sample holds many counts of this clone. The missing CDR3 end, 3 residues past where the read stops, is filled in from the germline J gene. The chain joins TRBV28 to TRBJ2-7, with D perhaps TRBD2 (6 bases). The CDR3 loop spans 14 amino acids. The V end was cut by 7 bases, the J end by 0 bases, with 13 bases between. CDR1 is MDHEN, CDR2 SYDVKM, per germline. The sequenced CDR3 bases are TGTGCCAGCATCGGGGGTTGGGACTCCTACGAG. Protein product: CASIGGWDSYE. The CDR3 in full is CASIGGWDSYEQYF.